A single sample gave rise to the 28 T cell receptor beta chains below, sequenced in a study of blood T cell repertoires in COVID-19. Profiling relied on immunoSEQ multiplex PCR, and the TCRdb table lists in-frame clones only, not all of them. This table holds tens of thousands of clones, 85% to 90% found once. The sequencing input was peripheral blood. Every receptor here comes from a woman aged 70-85 years with active COVID-19.

This clone is a singleton in its sample. The chain carries TRBV7-9 and TRBJ2-5, with 9 bases identical to TRBD2. CDR3 size: 17 residues. Unmatched junction bases numbered 14, after V lost 4 bases and J lost 5 bases. CDR1 SEHNR and CDR2 FQNEAQ come from the germline V gene (reference sequence). The CDR3 DNA follows: TGTGCCAGCAGCTCGCCTGAGACTAGCGGTTTGTTGGAGACCCAGTACTTC. Amino acid sequence: CASSSPETSGLLETQYF.

The chain is built from TRBV10-3 and TRBJ2-1, with D perhaps matching TRBD2 (5 bases). The germline CDR1 and CDR2 sequences are ENHRY and SYGVKD. The CDR3 loop spans 15 amino acids. V lost 2 bases and J 6 bases, leaving 14 bases between the germline ends. The CDR3 here is CAISEVTTPSNEQFF. Here the CDR3 DNA reads TGTGCCATCAGTGAGGTGACTACCCCTTCCAATGAGCAGTTCTTC.

This clone was seen a single time. V usage is TRBV9 and J usage is TRBJ1-2, with D tentatively TRBD1 (5 bases). Trimming shortened V by 0 bases and J by 0 bases, and 9 bases separated the two germline ends. Germline CDR1 SGDLS, CDR2 YYNGEE. This CDR3 contains 15 residues. The CDR3 loop reads CASSVGAGSNYGYTF. The CDR3 DNA reads TGTGCCAGCAGCGTAGGAGCAGGGTCTAACTATGGCTACACCTTC.

CDR3 region: CASSLEGRASTDTQYF. In DNA form, the CDR3 reads TGTGCCAGCAGCTTAGAAGGGCGGGCTAGCACAGATACGCAGTATTTT. The chain uses TRBV13 and TRBJ2-3, with a tentative D call TRBD2 (5 bases). V lost 1 base and J 0 bases, leaving 11 bases between the germline ends. CDR1 is PRHDT and CDR2 is FYEKMQ in the germline V gene (reference sequence). The CDR3 extends over 16 amino acids.

This clone was recorded once. The chain couples TRBV6-5 to TRBJ2-1; TRBD2 aligns across 9 bases. CDR1 and CDR2 (germline): MNHEY, SVGAGI. The CDR3 is 16 residues long. V trimming: 4 bases; J trimming: 0 bases; junction bases outside the gene matches: 4. The CDR3 nucleotides are TGTGCCAGCAGTTTTAGCGGGGGAAGCTCCTACAATGAGCAGTTCTTC. Translating it yields CASSFSGGSSYNEQFF.

The rearrangement uses TRBV4-2 and TRBJ2-2; D call uncertain. V lost 5 bases and J 4 bases, leaving 8 bases between the germline ends. This CDR3 comprises 13 residues. From germline, CDR1 is LGHNA and CDR2 YNFKEQ. CDR3 region: CASSFLSTGELFF. DNA for the CDR3: TGTGCCAGCAGCTTTCTAAGCACCGGGGAGCTGTTTTTT.

The chain employs TRBV6-5 and TRBJ1-3; the match to TRBD1 covers 10 bases. The CDR3 consists of 14 residues. J gave up 8 bases and V 5 bases, and 6 bases lay outside the gene matches. Germline-derived CDR1 and CDR2 are MNHEY and SVGAGI. CDR3 coding DNA: TGTGCCAGCAGTCGACAGGGGGCTGGGGACACCATATATTTT. This sequence encodes CASSRQGAGDTIYF.

The V and J genes are TRBV9 and TRBJ2-2; maybe TRBD1 (6 bases). In germline, CDR1 is SGDLS, CDR2 YYNGEE. V was pared by 3 bases and J by 1 base, with 13 bases between. This CDR3 region has 16 residues. The CDR3, as DNA: TGTGCCAGCAGCGCAACTACAGGGCAGAACACCGGGGAGCTGTTTTTT. Translated, it gives CASSATTGQNTGELFF.

The chain is built from TRBV2 and TRBJ1-5, with 11 bases identical to TRBD1. CDR1 is SNHLY, CDR2 FYNNEI, per germline. V shed 6 bases, J shed 1 base, and the junction held 5 bases outside the gene matches. The CDR3 loop spans 16 amino acids. The CDR3 is CASRGTGGHSNQPQHF. The CDR3 nucleotides are TGTGCCAGCAGGGGGACAGGGGGGCACAGCAATCAGCCCCAGCATTTT.

J is TRBJ1-4 and V is TRBV18, with D maybe TRBD1 (6 bases). CDR1 KGHSH and CDR2 LQKENI come from the germline V gene. There are 13 residues in the CDR3. Trimming left V 1 base short and J 10 bases short, with 10 bases between. This CDR3 reads CASSPRTDAKLFF. DNA of the CDR3: TGTGCCAGCTCACCACGGACAGACGCAAAACTGTTTTTT. Full variable domain (outside the CDR3, taken from reference TRBV18 and TRBJ1-4): NAGVMQNPRHLVRRRGQEARLRCSPMKGHSHVYWYRQLPEEGLKFMVYLQKENIIDESGMPKERFSAEFPKEGPSILRIQQVVRGDSAAYFCASSPRTDAKLFFGSGTQLSVL.

This chain uses TRBV4-2 with TRBJ2-7, with TRBD1 as a possible D gene (6 bases). The germline CDR1 and CDR2 sequences are LGHNA and YNFKEQ. V shed 3 bases and J shed 4 bases, with 10 bases lying between them. CDR3 size: 13 residues. CDR3 protein: CASSQTGKYEQYF. CDR3 coding DNA: TGTGCCAGCAGCCAGACAGGAAAATACGAGCAGTACTTC.

The chain joins TRBV28 to TRBJ1-3, with TRBD1 identical over 9 bases. This CDR3 contains 14 residues. Unmatched junction bases numbered 5, after V lost 6 bases and J lost 5 bases. Germline lookup yields CDR1 MDHEN and CDR2 SYDVKM. CDR3 residues: CASSSGQGRNTIYF. The CDR3 DNA follows: TGTGCCAGCAGCTCGGGACAGGGCAGAAACACCATATATTTT. Based on the CDR3 plus reference TRBV28 and TRBJ1-3, the full variable domain is DVKVTQSSRYLVKRTGEKVFLECVQDMDHENMFWYRQDPGLGLRLIYFSYDVKMKEKGDIPEGYSVSREKKERFSLILESASTNQTSMYLCASSSGQGRNTIYFGEGSWLTVV.

The V gene is TRBV11-2, the J gene TRBJ2-4; TRBD1 agrees at 8 bases. The length of the CDR3 is 15 residues. Germline CDR1 reads SGHAT; CDR2 reads FQNNGV. The V segment lost 2 bases and the J segment 9 bases; nucleotides outside the gene matches: 9. CDR3 DNA: TGTGCCAGCAGCTTATCCGGACAGGGCGGCGTCATTCAGTACTTC. This translates into CASSLSGQGGVIQYF.

This clone appeared a single time. V and J are TRBV10-1 and TRBJ2-1; 11 nucleotides match TRBD2. V lost 0 bases to trimming and J lost 7 bases; unmatched junction nucleotides: 5. This CDR3 comprises 16 residues. Germline-derived CDR1 and CDR2 are WNHNN and SYGVQD (reference sequence). The CDR3 coding sequence is TGCGCCAGCAGTGAGTCTAGCGGGGGGGTCTCGAATGAGCAGTTCTTC. This encodes CASSESSGGVSNEQFF.

J is TRBJ1-4 and V is TRBV12-3 or TRBV12-4; D is unresolved. The V and J ends lost 5 bases and 8 bases respectively, with 12 bases between them. The CDR3 spans 13 residues. The CDR3 here is CASSQARREKLFF. DNA of the CDR3: TGTGCCAGCAGTCAGGCCAGAAGAGAAAAACTGTTTTTT.

This chain uses TRBV5-6 with TRBJ1-1; D ambiguous. The length of the CDR3 is 14 residues. Germline V gives CDR1 SGHDT, CDR2 YYEEEE. The V gene lost 0 bases and the J gene lost 0 bases, with 6 bases spanning the gap. For the CDR3, the DNA is TGTGCCAGCAGCTTGGGAAACATGAACACTGAAGCTTTCTTT. It specifies CASSLGNMNTEAFF.

The chain is built from TRBV6-6 and TRBJ1-5; D is perhaps TRBD1 (5 bases). The CDR3 contains 15 residues. Trimming removed 7 bases from V and 3 bases from J, with 16 bases in between. The germline V gene has CDR1 MNHNY and CDR2 SVGAGI (reference sequence). This CDR3 is CASTPNRSHNQPQHF. The CDR3 DNA sequence: TGTGCCAGCACCCCGAACAGGAGCCACAATCAGCCCCAGCATTTT.

This clone has just a few counts. The chain couples TRBV5-1 to TRBJ2-2, with 12 bases lining up with TRBD2. This CDR3 comprises 15 residues. Looked up from germline, CDR1 is SGHRS and CDR2 is YFSETQ. V lost 5 bases to trimming and J lost 7 bases; unmatched junction nucleotides: 6. The CDR3 DNA follows: TGCGCCAGCAGACCTCCGGGACTAGCGGGCGGGGAGCTGTTTTTT. Translating gives CASRPPGLAGGELFF. The variable domain in full, completed from reference TRBV5-1 and TRBJ2-2, reads KAGVTQTPRYLIKTRGQQVTLSCSPISGHRSVSWYQQTPGQGLQFLFEYFSETQRNKGNFPGRFSGRQFSNSRSEMNVSTLELGDSALYLCASRPPGLAGGELFFGEGSRLTVL.

This chain uses TRBV30 with TRBJ1-1, with D possibly matching TRBD1 (6 bases). The CDR3 runs to 16 residues. Germline CDR1 GTSNPN, CDR2 SVGIG (reference sequence). Trimming took off 0 bases at V and 0 bases at J, with 14 bases between the two ends. The CDR3 region is CAWSVLGGALNTEAFF. CDR3 sequence (DNA): TGTGCCTGGAGTGTACTTGGGGGGGCGTTGAACACTGAAGCTTTCTTT.

The chain joins TRBV7-8 to TRBJ2-7, with D possibly being TRBD1 (6 bases). Germline CDR1 is SGHVS and CDR2 is FQNEAQ. Between the trimmed V and J ends, which lost 5 bases and 0 bases, there was a span of 17 bases. The CDR3 runs 16 residues. Here the CDR3 reads CASSPVDSVVSYEQYF. The CDR3 DNA reads TGTGCCAGCAGCCCGGTGGACAGCGTTGTCTCCTACGAGCAGTACTTC.

The chain recombines TRBV4-3 with TRBJ1-4; 9 bases are shared with TRBD1. The CDR3 sequence is 15 residues long. CDR1 and CDR2 (germline): LGHNA, YSLEER. V gave up 3 bases and J gave up 8 bases; unmatched junction bases: 7. In DNA form, the CDR3 reads TGCGCCAGCAGCCAGTTGGGACAGGGTTGGGAAAAACTGTTTTTT. Amino acid sequence: CASSQLGQGWEKLFF.

The rearrangement links TRBV18 to TRBJ1-1, with D possibly being TRBD1 (5 bases). This CDR3 is 17 amino acids long. The germline V and J ends were trimmed by 1 base and 10 bases, with 25 bases remaining between them. In germline, CDR1 is KGHSH, CDR2 LQKENI. The CDR3 DNA sequence: TGTGCCAGCTCACCACGAGCTGAAAGGACATCAAGGTTTCGAGCTTTCTTT. Residues: CASSPRAERTSRFRAFF.

V is TRBV2 and J is TRBJ2-5; 7 bases agree with TRBD2. In germline, CDR1 is SNHLY, CDR2 FYNNEI. The CDR3 covers 13 residues. Unmatched junction bases numbered 6, after V lost 6 bases and J lost 5 bases. Written as DNA, the CDR3 is TGTGCCAGCAGCTCTAGCGGCTGGGAGACCCAGTACTTC. Encoded protein: CASSSSGWETQYF.

The V gene is TRBV20-1, the J gene TRBJ2-7; 7 bases are shared with TRBD2. The CDR3 sequence is 11 residues long. Germline V gene sequence: CDR1 DFQATT, CDR2 SNEGSKA (reference sequence). As DNA, the CDR3 is TGCAGGGTGGGAGGGGCAGACGAGCAGTACTTC. This gives the protein CRVGGADEQYF.

This chain connects TRBV3-1 (or the pseudogene TRBV3-2) to TRBJ2-3; TRBD2 is a possible D gene (7 bases). The CDR3 spans 16 residues. V was cut by 1 base and J by 0 bases, with 11 bases left in between. The germline CDR1 and CDR2 sequences are LGHDT and YNNKEL (reference sequence). The CDR3 is CASSQARGASTDTQYF. The CDR3 nucleotides read TGTGCCAGCAGCCAAGCCCGGGGGGCCAGCACAGATACGCAGTATTTT.

Only one count was recorded for this clone. V gene TRBV5-1 combines with J gene TRBJ2-7; D perhaps matches TRBD2 (6 bases). This CDR3 is 14 amino acids long. CDR1 is SGHRS and CDR2 is YFSETQ in the germline V gene. V gave up 5 bases and J gave up 4 bases, with 16 bases separating them. CDR3 region: CASRYGGTLYEQYF. CDR3 coding DNA: TGCGCCAGCAGATACGGGGGAACCTTATACGAGCAGTACTTC. The complete variable domain, with remaining parts taken from reference TRBV5-1 and TRBJ2-7, reads KAGVTQTPRYLIKTRGQQVTLSCSPISGHRSVSWYQQTPGQGLQFLFEYFSETQRNKGNFPGRFSGRQFSNSRSEMNVSTLELGDSALYLCASRYGGTLYEQYFGPGTRLTVT.

This chain connects TRBV27 to TRBJ1-4; D is ambiguous. Trimming cost V 6 bases and J 6 bases, with 8 bases left between them. In germline, CDR1 is MNHEY, CDR2 SMNVEV (reference sequence). This CDR3 is 12 amino acids long. The CDR3 protein is CASRSLDEKLFF. The DNA of the CDR3 is TGTGCCAGCAGATCATTAGATGAAAAACTGTTTTTT.

The chain combines TRBV9 with TRBJ2-1; TRBD2 matches at 13 bases. The CDR3 is made up of 19 amino acids. The junction had 13 bases not matched to a gene; V was cut back by 3 bases and J by 4 bases. Germline V gives CDR1 SGDLS, CDR2 YYNGEE. The DNA of the CDR3 is TGTGCCAGCAGCGATTCAACTAGCGGGGGGGCAATTGGATACAATGAGCAGTTCTTC. Amino acid sequence: CASSDSTSGGAIGYNEQFF.